This T cell receptor (beta chain) was captured by sequencing in a study of shared clonotypes between healthy human individuals. Using immunoSEQ multiplex PCR, the repertoire was profiled, and TCRdb retains in-frame clones only, with some absent. The sample consists of some 2.4 million clones, 80% to 95% of them appearing once. The source of this sequence is a man aged 18-30 years in good health. Some clones in this sample may be carry-over from other donors' samples. Material: naive CD4+ T cells from PBMCs. Subset of the sample: CD45RA+ positively selected.

The CDR3 is CASSPNGGPQGGYTF. CDR3 nucleotides: TGCGCCAGCAGCCCGAACGGGGGCCCTCAGGGAGGCTACACCTTC. The V and J genes are TRBV5-1 and TRBJ1-2; possible D gene TRBD1, 6 bases. The CDR3 is made up of 15 amino acids. Germline-derived CDR1 and CDR2 are SGHRS and YFSETQ. V lost 4 bases to trimming and J lost 8 bases, with 21 bases between them.